These 24 T cell receptor beta chains share one sample of origin, sequenced in a study of blood T cell repertoires in COVID-19. Repertoires were generated with immunoSEQ multiplex PCR, while TCRdb's copy carries only in-frame clones and drops some. Of fewer than 80,000 clones in the sample, around 82% were seen once. Sequencing was carried out using peripheral blood. The receptors shown here come from a man between 60 and 70 years old with COVID-19, enrolled during active disease.

J is TRBJ1-1 and V is TRBV13; 9 bases fit TRBD1. The CDR3 consists of 17 residues. In germline, CDR1 is PRHDT, CDR2 FYEKMQ (reference sequence). V was pared by 5 bases and J by 3 bases, with 13 bases of the junction left unmatched. The DNA of the CDR3 is TGTGCCAGCAGCCCTGTCCCGGGACAGGGTGGAGACACTGAAGCTTTCTTT. Translated, it gives CASSPVPGQGGDTEAFF.

The V and J genes are TRBV6-6 and TRBJ2-3; TRBD2 agrees at 11 bases. The V gene's germline CDR1 is MNHNY and CDR2 SVGAGI (reference sequence). Germline trimming cut 5 bases from V and 4 bases from J; bases unmatched to any gene: 14. The CDR3 loop spans 18 amino acids. CDR3 sequence: CASSRAGLAANTADTQYF. CDR3 bases: TGTGCCAGCAGTCGCGCGGGACTAGCGGCAAACACCGCAGATACGCAGTATTTT.

The chain is built from TRBV5-5 and TRBJ2-1, with 7 bases fitting TRBD1. From germline, CDR1 is SGHKS and CDR2 YYEKEE (reference sequence). The V and J ends lost 4 bases and 8 bases, in that order; junction bases with no gene match: 12. The CDR3 contains 15 residues. CDR3 nucleotide sequence: TGTGCCAGCAGCGAATATTGGGCAGGGGGACATGAGCAGTTCTTC. Translating it yields CASSEYWAGGHEQFF.

The chain employs TRBV10-3 and TRBJ2-5; TRBD2 matches 8 bases. This CDR3 has 15 amino acids. Germline-derived CDR1 and CDR2 are ENHRY and SYGVKD. The ends lost 4 bases at V and 5 bases at J; junction bases unmatched: 9. CDR3 sequence reads: CAISGSGGIWETQYF. The CDR3 DNA reads TGTGCCATCAGTGGTTCGGGGGGGATCTGGGAGACCCAGTACTTC.

This clone has only a few counts. This chain uses TRBV14 with TRBJ2-7, with 12 bases aligning to TRBD2. V dropped 1 base and J dropped 6; count of bases not matched to a gene: 16. CDR1 SGHDN and CDR2 FVKESK come from the germline V gene. The CDR3 contains 19 residues. CDR3 sequence reads: CASSQGRAILAGGPGEQYF. The DNA of the CDR3 is TGTGCCAGCAGCCAAGGTAGGGCTATTCTAGCGGGAGGGCCCGGCGAGCAGTACTTC.

V usage is TRBV9 and J usage is TRBJ1-1, with TRBD1 matching over 10 bases. Trimming removed 2 bases from V and 1 base from J; junction bases left unmatched: 5. Germline CDR1 SGDLS, CDR2 YYNGEE. The CDR3 sequence is 16 residues long. The CDR3 loop reads CASSVGTGAKNTEAFF. CDR3 DNA: TGTGCCAGCAGCGTCGGGACAGGGGCCAAGAACACTGAAGCTTTCTTT. The variable domain in full, with the rest retrieved from reference TRBV9 and TRBJ1-1, is DSGVTQTPKHLITATGQRVTLRCSPRSGDLSVYWYQQSLDQGLQFLIQYYNGEERAKGNILERFSAQQFPDLHSELNLSSLELGDSALYFCASSVGTGAKNTEAFFGQGTRLTVV.

The V call is TRBV19, the J call TRBJ2-2; D is uncertain. V shed 5 bases and J shed 5 bases, with 12 bases lying between them. Germline lookup yields CDR1 LNHDA and CDR2 SQIVND (reference sequence). The CDR3 sequence is 14 residues long. Written as DNA, the CDR3 is TGTGCCAGTAGTCCCAGACTTATGACCGGGGAGCTGTTTTTT. It specifies CASSPRLMTGELFF.

The chain recombines TRBV28 with TRBJ2-7, with TRBD2 identical over 9 bases. Trimming removed 2 bases from V and 4 bases from J; junction bases left unmatched: 3. This CDR3 contains 14 residues. Germline V gives CDR1 MDHEN, CDR2 SYDVKM. CDR3 nucleotide sequence: TGTGCCAGCAGTTTAGCGGGAGGGCCTTACGAGCAGTACTTC. It encodes CASSLAGGPYEQYF.

This clone was found a few times. This chain links TRBV19 with TRBJ2-1; tentatively, D is TRBD2 (6 bases). The CDR3 is 13 residues long. V lost 6 bases and J lost 7, with 13 bases in between. CDR1 is LNHDA and CDR2 is SQIVND in the germline V gene (reference sequence). DNA of the CDR3: TGTGCCAGTAGATTGGGGGGTAGAAATGAGCAGTTCTTC. Translation gives CASRLGGRNEQFF.

The chain recombines TRBV4-1 with TRBJ2-3, with D possibly TRBD2 on 5 matching bases. The germline V and J ends were trimmed by 4 bases and 1 base, with 15 bases remaining between them. The CDR3 totals 16 residues. Germline CDR1 reads MGHRA; CDR2 reads YSYEKL. The CDR3 sequence: CASSPVGERGTDTQYF. The DNA for the CDR3 is TGCGCCAGCAGCCCTGTCGGGGAGCGAGGCACAGATACGCAGTATTTT.

The rearrangement joins TRBV7-3 to TRBJ2-2, with 12 bases aligning to TRBD1. Germline V CDR1 and CDR2: SGHTA, FQGTGA. V lost 4 bases, J lost 6 bases, and 6 bases stayed unmatched. The CDR3 contains 16 residues. CDR3 region: CASSSYGTGGPGELFF. Here the CDR3 DNA reads TGTGCCAGCAGCTCCTACGGGACAGGGGGCCCCGGGGAGCTGTTTTTT. Supplemented by reference TRBV7-3 and TRBJ2-2, the full variable domain reads GAGVSQTPSNKVTEKGKYVELRCDPISGHTALYWYRQSLGQGPEFLIYFQGTGAADDSGLPNDRFFAVRPEGSVSTLKIQRTERGDSAVYLCASSSYGTGGPGELFFGEGSRLTVL.

The rearrangement joins TRBV5-1 to TRBJ2-1; TRBD2 matches 7 bases. Germline lookup yields CDR1 SGHRS and CDR2 YFSETQ. Trimming cost V 2 bases and J 4 bases; bases outside gene matches: 6. CDR3 length equals 15 residues. CDR3 residues: CASSFLAEDYNEQFF. The CDR3 nucleotides read TGCGCCAGCAGCTTTCTAGCGGAGGATTACAATGAGCAGTTCTTC.

The V gene is TRBV19, the J gene TRBJ2-7; 11 bases map to TRBD2. The V gene's germline CDR1 is LNHDA and CDR2 SQIVND (reference sequence). V gave up 5 bases and J gave up 6 bases; unmatched junction bases: 6. The CDR3 is made up of 14 amino acids. The CDR3 region is CASSALAGGGEQYF. The CDR3 DNA reads as TGTGCCAGTAGTGCCCTAGCGGGAGGAGGCGAGCAGTACTTC.

The rearrangement joins TRBV28 to TRBJ2-1, with 9 bases lining up with TRBD1. The CDR3 has 13 amino acids. CDR1 is MDHEN and CDR2 is SYDVKM in the germline V gene. V lost 10 bases, J lost 9 bases, and 10 bases stayed unmatched. CDR3 loop: CAIRDREQGEQFF. DNA of the CDR3: TGTGCCATCCGGGACAGGGAACAGGGTGAGCAGTTCTTC. The full variable domain, completed using reference TRBV28 and TRBJ2-1, is DVKVTQSSRYLVKRTGEKVFLECVQDMDHENMFWYRQDPGLGLRLIYFSYDVKMKEKGDIPEGYSVSREKKERFSLILESASTNQTSMYLCAIRDREQGEQFFGPGTRLTVL.

The J gene is TRBJ2-1, the V gene TRBV12-5; 8 bases map to TRBD2. From germline, CDR1 is LGHNT and CDR2 FRNRAP. The junction had 9 bases not matched to a gene; V was cut back by 7 bases and J by 4 bases. The CDR3 length is 15 residues. The CDR3 region is CASALRTSPYNEQFF. The CDR3 bases are TGTGCTAGTGCCTTGAGGACTAGCCCGTACAATGAGCAGTTCTTC.

This chain uses TRBV21-1 with TRBJ1-1; the DNA was not compared with TRBD1, the D call given in the table. TRBV21-1 counts as a pseudogene. This CDR3 has 12 amino acids. The CDR3 region is CASSGRVPEAFF. The CDR3 region has the DNA TGTGCCAGCAGCGGCAGGGTCCCTGAAGCTTTCTTT.

The gene calls are TRBV5-1 and TRBJ2-2; 10 nucleotides line up with TRBD2. CDR3 size: 19 residues. The junction had 14 bases not matched to a gene; V was cut back by 3 bases and J by 3 bases. The V gene's germline CDR1 is SGHRS and CDR2 YFSETQ. In DNA, the CDR3 is TGCGCCAGCAGCTCGTGGACTAGCGGATCCGATCCTGACACCGGGGAGCTGTTTTTT. The encoded protein is CASSSWTSGSDPDTGELFF. Variable domain in full (rest from reference TRBV5-1 and TRBJ2-2): KAGVTQTPRYLIKTRGQQVTLSCSPISGHRSVSWYQQTPGQGLQFLFEYFSETQRNKGNFPGRFSGRQFSNSRSEMNVSTLELGDSALYLCASSSWTSGSDPDTGELFFGEGSRLTVL.

The genes are TRBV5-4 and TRBJ2-2, with D hard to call. The CDR3 extends over 13 amino acids. V lost 2 bases and J 4 bases, leaving 6 bases between the germline ends. Germline V gives CDR1 SGHNT, CDR2 YYREEE (reference sequence). The CDR3 region is CASSFPGTGELFF. CDR3 bases: TGTGCCAGCAGCTTTCCGGGCACCGGGGAGCTGTTTTTT. The full variable domain, rest sourced from reference TRBV5-4 and TRBJ2-2, is ETGVTQSPTHLIKTRGQQVTLRCSSQSGHNTVSWYQQALGQGPQFIFQYYREEENGRGNFPPRFSGLQFPNYSSELNVNALELDDSALYLCASSFPGTGELFFGEGSRLTVL.

The chain employs TRBV5-1 and TRBJ2-1, with TRBD2 identical over 7 bases. The CDR3 is 15 amino acids. Germline CDR1 SGHRS, CDR2 YFSETQ. The V gene end was trimmed by 4 bases and the J gene end by 3 bases; junction bases not matched to a gene: 7. The CDR3 coding sequence is TGCGCCAGCAGCCTGACGGGGGGAAACTACAATGAGCAGTTCTTC. It yields the protein CASSLTGGNYNEQFF.

The chain links TRBV11-3 to TRBJ2-7; TRBD1 might be the D (5 bases). Germline V gene sequence: CDR1 SGHNT, CDR2 YENEEA. This CDR3 is built from 15 residues. Trimming cost V 1 base and J 5 bases, with 15 bases left between them. CDR3 sequence reads: CASSLARELSHEQYF. The CDR3 bases are TGTGCCAGCAGCTTAGCCAGGGAATTAAGCCACGAGCAGTACTTC.

This sequence joins TRBV6-6 and TRBJ1-5, with TRBD1 as a possible D gene (5 bases). The CDR3 spans 14 residues. The V end lost 5 bases, the J end lost 9 bases, and 17 bases lay between the germline ends. Germline V CDR1 and CDR2: MNHNY, SVGAGI (reference sequence). The CDR3 sequence: CASSPGQPRRPQHF. In DNA, the CDR3 is TGTGCCAGCAGTCCCGGACAACCGAGACGGCCCCAGCATTTT.

This clone was found a few times. The chain recombines TRBV5-1 with TRBJ2-2, with a weak D call TRBD1 (6 bases). Deletions cut 4 bases from V and 5 bases from J, with 15 bases between. The V gene's germline CDR1 is SGHRS and CDR2 YFSETQ. This CDR3 comprises 15 residues. CDR3 sequence: CASSPMGAGTGELFF. Written as DNA, the CDR3 is TGCGCCAGCAGCCCCATGGGGGCTGGGACCGGGGAGCTGTTTTTT. The complete variable domain, with remaining parts taken from reference TRBV5-1 and TRBJ2-2, reads KAGVTQTPRYLIKTRGQQVTLSCSPISGHRSVSWYQQTPGQGLQFLFEYFSETQRNKGNFPGRFSGRQFSNSRSEMNVSTLELGDSALYLCASSPMGAGTGELFFGEGSRLTVL.

The V call is TRBV5-4, the J call TRBJ1-1; 7 nucleotides agree with TRBD1. The length of the CDR3 is 14 residues. Germline V lookup: CDR1 SGHNT, CDR2 YYREEE (reference sequence). Trimming removed 0 bases from V and 6 bases from J; junction bases left unmatched: 5. In nucleotides, the CDR3 is TGTGCCAGCAGCTTGGAAGGGGGCTGGGCTGAAGCTTTCTTT. This codes for CASSLEGGWAEAFF.

This clone was seen a single time. The rearrangement links TRBV29-1 to TRBJ1-1; 9 bases match TRBD1. Per the germline V gene, CDR1 is SQVTM and CDR2 is ANQGSEA. V was clipped by 6 bases and J by 3 bases; unmatched bases: 11. The CDR3 consists of 15 residues. The CDR3 nucleotides read TGCAGCGTCCAAACTCAGACAGGGGGGGACACTGAAGCTTTCTTT. This codes for CSVQTQTGGDTEAFF.